Here is one TCR beta chain with its context. Its matching antigen is unknown. This entry comes from a study of T cell responses to AZD1222 COVID-19 vaccine. Study-wide background: Both about-4-week and about-12-week second-dose recipients were combined. Study conclusions and caveats: Most donors were white British and more were female, and clonal diversity was possibly underestimated. Across the whole spike, CD4 TCRs peaked at regions 160-218 and 743-854. Unmutated variant regions are reportedly targeted by nearly half of spike-specific TCRs.

The protocol was immunoSEQ multiplex PCR, while the TCRdb copy is restricted to in-frame clones and leaves out a portion. The sample yields about 61,000 clones, roughly 89% seen once. The trim removed 4 bases at V and 4 bases at J, leaving 9 bases unmatched. Germline V gene sequence: CDR1 SGHNT, CDR2 YYREEE (reference sequence). The CDR3 covers 15 residues. The chain carries TRBV5-4 and TRBJ2-7, with 9 bases fitting TRBD1. This clonotype was sampled from an adult in good health. The sample was peripheral blood, taken on day 0 of AZD1222 vaccination. The CDR3 is CASSLGQGNGYEQYF. In DNA form, the CDR3 reads TGTGCCAGCAGCCTAGGACAGGGGAATGGGTACGAGCAGTACTTC.